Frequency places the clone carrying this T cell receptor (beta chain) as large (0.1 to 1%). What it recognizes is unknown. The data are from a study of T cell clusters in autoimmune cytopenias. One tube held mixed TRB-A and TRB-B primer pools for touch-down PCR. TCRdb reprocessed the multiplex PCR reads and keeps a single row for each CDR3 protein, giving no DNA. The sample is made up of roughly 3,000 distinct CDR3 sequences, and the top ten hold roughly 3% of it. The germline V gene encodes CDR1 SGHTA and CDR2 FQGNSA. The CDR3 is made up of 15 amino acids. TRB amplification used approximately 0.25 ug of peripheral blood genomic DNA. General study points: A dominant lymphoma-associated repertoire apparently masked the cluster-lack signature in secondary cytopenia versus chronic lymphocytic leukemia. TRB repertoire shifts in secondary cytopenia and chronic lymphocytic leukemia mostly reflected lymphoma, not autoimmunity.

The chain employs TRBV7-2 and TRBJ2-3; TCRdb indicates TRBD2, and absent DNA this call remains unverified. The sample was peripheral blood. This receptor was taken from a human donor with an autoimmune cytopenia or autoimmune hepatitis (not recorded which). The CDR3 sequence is CASSRIAGNTDTQYF.